This TCR beta chain is drawn from a study of regulatory T cells in long-lasting Graves disease (dated by TCRdb to the early 2020s). With respect to the entire study: Antithyroid drugs had been taken for less than 3 months by newly diagnosed Graves' disease patients. TCR sequencing covered about 13 persistent and 20 newly diagnosed Graves' disease patients, around 35 samples in total. Patients with persistent Graves' disease were compared with patients with newly diagnosed Graves' disease using TCR sequencing and RNA sequencing of peripheral blood. The study was registered as a clinical trial and conducted in China.

CDR1 and CDR2, per the germline V gene, are MDHEN and SYDVKM. Trimming removed 3 bases from V and 1 base from J; the gene matches leave 6 bases unexplained. From the cysteine through the phenylalanine, the CDR3 covers 15 amino acids. The retained sequence is limited to the CDR3, 45 bases, with the frame set at the first base. The label giving this sample's time point can be read as: newly diagnosed GD, antithyroid drugs for less than 3 months. For both TCR sequencing and RNA sequencing, RNA was extracted from PBMCs using TRIzol. The diagnosis of Graves' disease followed American Thyroid Association guidelines. Patients were recruited from an endocrinology department in Xi'an, China. Each patient gave approximately 9.7 milliliters of peripheral blood, collected in an EDTA anticoagulant tube. Ficoll Paque Plus density gradient separation was used to isolate PBMCs, and no further T cell sorting was done. An Agilent 2100 Bioanalyzer and agarose gel were used to check RNA quality, and a NanoDrop 2000 was used to measure RNA concentration.

Points the paper makes about the study in general: The small sample size was acknowledged by the authors as a limitation that may reduce accuracy. A larger number of public clonotypes was shared among persistent patients (more than 2,500) than among newly diagnosed patients (approximately 1,000). Lower TCR Shannon entropy and fewer highly expanded clones were observed in persistent Graves' disease patients than in newly diagnosed patients, which suggested clonal expansion. TRBV28, TRBJ1-2 and TRBJ2-5 were preferentially used in persistent disease, while TRBV20-1 and TRBJ2-1 were favored in newly diagnosed disease. Sequencing and analysis were limited to the TCR beta chain. Peripheral blood alone was examined, since thyroid tissue, which constituted the primary lesion, could not be accessed.

The method behind the library was multiplex PCR. Sequencing took place on an Illumina HiSeq 4000. iRepertoire HTBI primers and Arm-PCR amplification of CDR3 regions were used to construct TCR beta libraries. PCR products were gel purified before sequencing. As for the authors' bioinformatics: Gene usage analysis of CDR3 amino acid clonotypes used the roughly 60 TRBV and some 15 TRBJ segments found across samples. COPE and FqMerger were used to merge filtered high-quality paired reads into contigs. BLAST was used to align contigs to IMGT TRBV, TRBD and TRBJ reference genes, with CDR3 defined following IMGT. Any clonotype with a frequency above 0.1% was counted as a highly expanded clone. Shannon entropy served as the measure of repertoire diversity, while the Gini coefficient captured V-J evenness. Clonotypes shared by more than one individual were considered public. Clones were called with MiXCR by TCRdb after fastp trimmed the public reads at Q25, and only in-frame beta chains were retained. Rows with one shared CDR3 protein collapse into an entry with the most common genes and DNA. These V and J calls originate from TCRdb's pipeline instead of the authors' own analysis. In this sample the table shows some 230,000 distinct CDR3 sequences, around 17% of which occur a single time. The ten largest clones take up more than 20% of the sample.

At least ten counts were recorded for this clonotype. Its antigen is still unknown. Base qualities are not provided; no much larger clone lies one nucleotide away. The clonotype originates from a female donor with Graves disease. The rearranged segments are TRBV28 and TRBJ2-7; 7 central nucleotides agree with TRBD1. The sample was peripheral blood mononuclear cells (PBMCs), taken at new diagnosis, from a patient treated with antithyroid drugs. CDR3 protein: CASSFHAGGSYEQYF. The DNA sequence reads TGTGCCAGCAGTTTTCATGCAGGGGGATCCTACGAGCAGTACTTC.